Detailed here is one TCR beta chain. The entry originates in a study of control samples from healthy donors and cancer patients. The assay was immunoSEQ multiplex PCR, and TCRdb's table has in-frame clones only and misses some. The sample lists roughly 190,000 clones, approximately 90% occurring once. Trimming left V 0 bases short and J 4 bases short, with 18 bases between. Germline CDR1 reads GTSNPN; CDR2 reads SVGIG (reference sequence). The CDR3 is made up of 16 amino acids. The receptor's source is a man younger than 40 in good health. This chain joins TRBV30 and TRBJ1-1; D unresolved. The sample consisted of blood. The CDR3 sequence: CAWSVPSAPRSTEAFF. The DNA of the CDR3 is TGTGCCTGGAGTGTACCCTCCGCTCCCCGAAGCACTGAAGCTTTCTTT.